Listed here is a single T cell receptor beta chain. The antigen is not known. The germline CDR1 and CDR2 sequences are GTSNPN and SVGIG (reference sequence). J was trimmed by 5 bases and V by 5 bases; bases with no gene match: 11. CDR3 size: 15 residues. At sampling all donors were nominally healthy, likely with unrecorded immune exposures. The data are from a study of cytomegalovirus exposure and HLA in healthy donors. Study-level points and caveats: From TCR beta sequences, most subjects' HLA-A and HLA-B alleles were reportedly predicted accurately. In a later analysis, at a false discovery rate of 0.05, roughly 16,000 TCR beta sequences matched HLA alleles.

Both 60 Vbeta primers and 13 Jbeta primers went into the PCR. Here immunoSEQ multiplex PCR was the method, and the copy in TCRdb shows in-frame clones only, minus some. This sample's clone table lists around 40,000 clones. Sequencing was performed on PBMCs. The receptor was derived from a man aged 25-45 years in good health and CMV-seronegative. The chain joins TRBV30 to TRBJ1-5; 8 bases match TRBD1. The CDR3 nucleotides read TGTGCCTGGGGCCAAGGGCAGGGGGCACATCAGCCCCAGCATTTT. Residues: CAWGQGQGAHQPQHF.